This TCR beta chain was retrieved from a study of blood T cell repertoires in COVID-19 (TCRdb year 2020). Notes on the research overall: Samples covering the acute and convalescent phases of COVID-19 were provided by collaborators in the United States, Italy and Spain. The repertoires were released in a freely available public database intended as a resource for research on the immune response to SARS-CoV-2. Nearly every sample came with metadata listing a de-identified subject ID, COVID-19 status, age in years and sex. The samples were drawn from the first 160 participants of the ongoing ImmuneRACE study and from over 950 subjects provided by 6 global collaborators. Where available, HLA class I and class II types were obtained from metadata supplied by the sample provider rather than from assay-based typing. Subjects who had been exposed to COVID-19, were actively infected with it, or had recovered from it provided the deeply sampled blood TCRbeta repertoires that made up the dataset. The material from the prospective study consisted of cDNA or gDNA derived from T cells, B-cell-depleted T cells, or PBMCs. Overall study results and their limits: How much clinical and demographic metadata was included differed by source and by participant, and the metadata was provided uncurated.

TCRbeta CDR3 regions were amplified from genomic DNA using the immunoSEQ Assay, a bias-controlled multiplex PCR. Under the source paper's analysis protocol: Nucleated cell counts per sample were estimated from amplification of reference gene primers within the assay. Sequence reads were collapsed and filtered to measure the absolute abundance of every unique TCRbeta CDR3 rearrangement. For each sample, productive Simpson clonality was calculated by taking the square root of Simpson's diversity index across productive rearrangements. The source is immuneACCESS, and TCRdb retained only in-frame sequences with V and J called. Part of the clones is not carried over; for the studies checked, unresolved V genes explain less than half of this, and the remainder is unexplained. The D gene and trimming were derived from the DNA, and the V and J assignments and clone size from that table. For this sample the table gives about 300,000 clones, of which 87% were detected only once. Of the sample, roughly 1.6% is held by the ten largest clones.

Another Seattle source contributed samples from volunteer blood donors who had recovered from COVID-19. Collaborating institutions collected whole blood in K2EDTA tubes following their own protocols. Collaborator samples were shipped for TCRbeta analysis as frozen whole blood, isolated PBMCs, or DNA extracted from either sample type. Note on this clone: Its antigen remains unidentified. Base qualities are not recorded, but no much larger clone differs from it by a single base.

For CDR1 and CDR2, the germline V gene lists MNHEY and SVGAGI. CDR3 length: 15 amino acids, cysteine to phenylalanine. The retained sequence is limited to the CDR3, 45 bases, with the frame set at the first base. The germline ends are 17 bases apart after V is trimmed by 7 bases and J by 1 base. The sequence derives from a middle-aged woman who had recovered from COVID-19. The specimen was peripheral blood. The sequence is built from TRBV6-5 and TRBJ2-7, and possibly TRBD2, on 5 matching bases. CDR3 sequence: CASTLTGVGSYEQYF. At the DNA level, the sequence is TGTGCCAGCACTTTAACCGGGGTGGGGTCCTACGAGCAGTACTTC.